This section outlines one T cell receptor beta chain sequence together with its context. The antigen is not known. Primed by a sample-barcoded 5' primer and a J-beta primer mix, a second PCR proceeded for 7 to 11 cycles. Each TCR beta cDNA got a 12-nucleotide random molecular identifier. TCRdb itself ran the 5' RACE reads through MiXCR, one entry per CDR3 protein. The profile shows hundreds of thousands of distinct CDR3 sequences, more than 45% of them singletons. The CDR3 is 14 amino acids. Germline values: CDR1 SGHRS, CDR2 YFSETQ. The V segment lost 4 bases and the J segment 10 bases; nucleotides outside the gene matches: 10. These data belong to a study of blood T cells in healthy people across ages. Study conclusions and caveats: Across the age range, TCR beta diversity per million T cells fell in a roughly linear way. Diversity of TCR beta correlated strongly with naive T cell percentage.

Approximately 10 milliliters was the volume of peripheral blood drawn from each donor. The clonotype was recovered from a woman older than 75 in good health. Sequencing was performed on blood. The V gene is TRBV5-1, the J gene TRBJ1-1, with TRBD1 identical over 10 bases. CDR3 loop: CASSALTGGASAFF. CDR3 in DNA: TGCGCCAGCAGCGCATTGACAGGGGGCGCGTCAGCTTTCTTT.